The 22 T cell receptor beta chains below were found in one sample sequenced in a study of CD8 T cells in ankylosing spondylitis. TCRdb analysed the 5' RACE reads with MiXCR anew, one entry per CDR3 protein. This table holds around 13,000 distinct CDR3 sequences, approximately 3% found once. Sequencing was performed on blood, either unsorted or a sorted T cell fraction (not recorded which). Source of these receptors: a male donor with ankylosing spondylitis or in good health (not recorded which).

In its sample, this clonotype was seen many times. V usage is TRBV9 and J usage is TRBJ1-5; D remains unclear. Germline CDR1 and CDR2: SGDLS and YYNGEE. The V and J ends lost 3 bases and 1 base respectively, with 8 bases between them. The CDR3 totals 14 residues. CDR3 DNA sequence: TGTGCCAGCAGCGCGGCGGCCAGCAATCAGCCCCAGCATTTT. It translates to CASSAAASNQPQHF.

This clonotype was observed many times. The rearrangement joins TRBV9 to TRBJ1-2; D may be TRBD1 (5 bases). The germline V gene encodes CDR1 SGDLS and CDR2 YYNGEE. This CDR3 has 15 residues. V was cut by 6 bases and J by 4 bases, with 19 bases left in between. The CDR3 reads CASTQDPSGTYGYTF. CDR3 nucleotide sequence: TGTGCCAGCACACAAGATCCTTCAGGGACCTATGGCTACACCTTC.

Comments on this clonotype: Sequence at one end of the junction differs from germline and may be a read error. V usage is TRBV9 and J usage is TRBJ1-5; D not certain. The CDR3 is made up of 13 amino acids. Per the germline V gene, CDR1 is SGDLS and CDR2 is YYNGEE. The CDR3 DNA sequence: TGTGACAGCAGCGTAGCCCCAGCGCGACCCCAGCATTTT. Protein: CDSSVAPARPQHF.

By share of the sample, this clonotype is medium-sized. The J gene is TRBJ2-2, the V gene TRBV9; 12 bases match TRBD2. This CDR3 has 18 residues. Germline values: CDR1 SGDLS, CDR2 YYNGEE. The V gene end was trimmed by 0 bases and the J gene end by 2 bases; junction bases not matched to a gene: 5. The CDR3 spells CASSVVASGGANTGELFF. CDR3 DNA sequence: TGTGCCAGCAGCGTAGTGGCTAGCGGGGGGGCAAACACCGGGGAGCTGTTTTTT.

This clonotype occurred many times. This chain joins TRBV9 and TRBJ2-1; TRBD2 matches at 8 bases. CDR3 length: 16 amino acids. J was trimmed by 5 bases and V by 0 bases; bases with no gene match: 7. Per the germline V gene, CDR1 is SGDLS and CDR2 is YYNGEE. As DNA, the CDR3 is TGTGCCAGCAGCGTAGATGCGGGGGGATTCGACAATGAGCAGTTCTTC. Its translation: CASSVDAGGFDNEQFF.

This clonotype was detected ten times or more. This chain uses TRBV9 with TRBJ1-5; no reliable D call. Germline V gene lookup returns CDR1 SGDLS and CDR2 YYNGEE. The CDR3 consists of 15 residues. V lost 0 bases and J 7 bases, leaving 14 bases between the germline ends. CDR3 DNA sequence: TGTGCCAGCAGCGTAGGGCCGGGCACTAGCCAGCCCCAGCATTTT. It specifies CASSVGPGTSQPQHF.

This clonotype was seen at least ten times. The V and J genes are TRBV20-1 and TRBJ2-5; D is possibly TRBD2 (5 bases). Germline values: CDR1 DFQATT, CDR2 SNEGSKA (reference sequence). The CDR3 is made up of 14 amino acids. The V and J ends lost 2 bases and 4 bases respectively, with 14 bases between them. The CDR3 sequence is CSARSRTSRETQYF. The CDR3 DNA reads as TGCAGTGCTAGAAGTAGGACTTCGCGAGAGACCCAGTACTTC.

By share, this clonotype ranks as medium-sized. This chain joins TRBV9 and TRBJ2-3, with TRBD2 matching 8 bases. The CDR3 is 15 residues long. Per the germline V gene, CDR1 is SGDLS and CDR2 is YYNGEE. V shed 1 base, J shed 5 bases, and the junction held 6 bases outside the gene matches. The CDR3 reads CASSVPSGGRDTQYF. The CDR3 DNA follows: TGTGCCAGCAGCGTACCGAGCGGGGGACGAGATACGCAGTATTTT.

This clonotype was counted at least ten times. The J gene is TRBJ1-5, the V gene TRBV9; 7 positions agree with TRBD1. Per the germline V gene, CDR1 is SGDLS and CDR2 is YYNGEE. V lost 3 bases, J lost 0 bases, and 3 bases stayed unmatched. This CDR3 region has 15 residues. Here the CDR3 reads CASSATGDSNQPQHF. The CDR3 DNA sequence: TGTGCCAGCAGCGCAACAGGGGATAGCAATCAGCCCCAGCATTTT.

This clonotype was counted many times. The genes are TRBV9 and TRBJ2-1, with a weak D call TRBD2 (5 bases). Trimming stripped 0 bases from V and 7 bases from J, with 11 bases between. CDR3 length: 14 residues. Germline values: CDR1 SGDLS, CDR2 YYNGEE. The CDR3 nucleotides read TGTGCCAGCAGCGTAGCAGCGGAGTGGAATGAGCAGTTCTTC. This sequence encodes CASSVAAEWNEQFF.

This clonotype has at least ten counts. The V and J genes are TRBV9 and TRBJ2-3; D is perhaps TRBD2 (7 bases). CDR3 length equals 15 residues. Trimming pared 4 bases from V and 8 bases from J, leaving 20 bases between. Germline V lookup: CDR1 SGDLS, CDR2 YYNGEE. This CDR3 is CASSPLGGGQGTQYF. CDR3 DNA: TGTGCCAGCAGCCCTCTGGGGGGGGGGCAGGGTACGCAGTATTTT.

This clonotype appeared many times. This chain uses TRBV9 with TRBJ2-3, with D hard to call. The CDR3 is 15 amino acids. Germline loops: CDR1 SGDLS, CDR2 YYNGEE. Trimming took off 6 bases at V and 2 bases at J, with 16 bases between the two ends. CDR3 sequence (DNA): TGTGCCAGCAACCACCTTGGCGAAAACACAGATACGCAGTATTTT. Translation gives CASNHLGENTDTQYF.

By share, this clonotype counts as medium-sized. The chain carries TRBV9 and TRBJ2-7; 8 nucleotides agree with TRBD2. The CDR3 extends over 14 amino acids. With 6 bases clipped from V and 5 bases from J, the junction kept 10 bases outside the gene matches. Germline V gene data show CDR1 as SGDLS and CDR2 as YYNGEE. CDR3 loop: CASKLGLADDEQYF. Here the CDR3 DNA reads TGTGCCAGCAAGTTAGGACTAGCAGACGACGAGCAGTACTTC. Combining the CDR3 with reference TRBV9 and TRBJ2-7 gives the whole variable domain DSGVTQTPKHLITATGQRVTLRCSPRSGDLSVYWYQQSLDQGLQFLIQYYNGEERAKGNILERFSAQQFPDLHSELNLSSLELGDSALYFCASKLGLADDEQYFGPGTRLTVT.

This clonotype was observed many times. The J gene is TRBJ2-1, the V gene TRBV9; 9 bases are a match to TRBD1. CDR1 is SGDLS and CDR2 is YYNGEE in the germline V gene. V shed 3 bases and J 11 bases; nucleotides not matched to a gene: 12. This CDR3 contains 15 residues. As DNA, the CDR3 is TGTGCCAGCAGCGCTCCCGGGACAGGGAGCAGAAAGCAGTTCTTC. Encoded protein: CASSAPGTGSRKQFF.

This clonotype was detected many times. This chain uses TRBV9 with TRBJ1-5, with 7 positions matching TRBD1. This CDR3 is 14 amino acids long. Trimming cost V 3 bases and J 10 bases; bases outside gene matches: 10. Germline CDR1 SGDLS, CDR2 YYNGEE. CDR3 loop: CASSEGTAIYPQHF. The CDR3, as DNA: TGTGCCAGCAGCGAAGGGACAGCGATATATCCCCAGCATTTT.

Ten or more counts support this clonotype. The V call is TRBV9, the J call TRBJ2-4, with TRBD1 identical over 8 bases. Per germline, CDR1 SGDLS and CDR2 YYNGEE. This CDR3 has 15 residues. After removal of 4 bases from V and 7 bases from J, the junction contained 10 bases not matched to a gene. The CDR3 region is CASSPPSDRVNIQYF. The DNA for the CDR3 is TGTGCCAGCAGCCCTCCATCGGACAGGGTTAACATTCAGTACTTC.

Many counts were recorded for this clonotype. The chain is built from TRBV9 and TRBJ2-7, with 8 bases identical to TRBD1. Germline CDR1 and CDR2: SGDLS and YYNGEE. This CDR3 contains 14 residues. Trimming removed 5 bases from V and 5 bases from J; junction bases left unmatched: 9. The CDR3 sequence: CASSRSGGDDEQYF. DNA for the CDR3: TGTGCCAGCAGTCGTTCAGGGGGCGATGACGAGCAGTACTTC.

This clonotype was observed at least ten times. J is TRBJ2-7 and V is TRBV9; 13 nucleotides agree with TRBD2. Looked up from germline, CDR1 is SGDLS and CDR2 is YYNGEE. The J segment lost 2 bases and the V segment lost 4 bases, leaving 3 bases of the junction unmatched. The CDR3 has 15 residues. The CDR3 DNA reads TGTGCCAGCAGCCCACTAGCGGGGGGGCCCTACGAGCAGTACTTC. Translated: CASSPLAGGPYEQYF. The full variable domain, completed using reference TRBV9 and TRBJ2-7, is DSGVTQTPKHLITATGQRVTLRCSPRSGDLSVYWYQQSLDQGLQFLIQYYNGEERAKGNILERFSAQQFPDLHSELNLSSLELGDSALYFCASSPLAGGPYEQYFGPGTRLTVT.

This clonotype was seen repeatedly, ten times or more. The chain has TRBV9 and TRBJ2-5; TRBD2 matches 8 bases. The CDR3 sequence is 16 residues long. Trimming cost V 0 bases and J 4 bases; bases outside gene matches: 8. Germline V gene lookup returns CDR1 SGDLS and CDR2 YYNGEE. CDR3 protein: CASSVALRGGGETQYF. Here the CDR3 DNA reads TGTGCCAGCAGCGTAGCCCTTCGGGGGGGCGGAGAGACCCAGTACTTC.

This clonotype came up many times. This may arise from a read error, as a much more abundant clone is one base away. J is TRBJ2-5 and V is TRBV9, with D uncertain. The CDR3 covers 13 residues. Trimming pared 0 bases from V and 4 bases from J, leaving 7 bases between. CDR1 SGDLS and CDR2 YYNGEE come from the germline V gene. CDR3 protein: CASSVGSLETQYF. CDR3 sequence (DNA): TGTGCCAGCAGCGTAGGGTCTCTAGAGACCCAGTACTTC.

This clonotype has a count of ten or more. The V gene is TRBV9, the J gene TRBJ2-2; possible D gene TRBD1, 5 bases. V was clipped by 0 bases and J by 4 bases, with 10 bases between them. The CDR3 has 15 residues. The germline CDR1 and CDR2 sequences are SGDLS and YYNGEE. The CDR3 DNA sequence: TGTGCCAGCAGCGTAGCTGACAGACTCACCGGGGAGCTGTTTTTT. It encodes CASSVADRLTGELFF.

This clonotype came up many times. J is TRBJ1-6 and V is TRBV9; D possibly corresponds to TRBD1 (5 bases). From germline, CDR1 is SGDLS and CDR2 YYNGEE. V was cut by 8 bases and J by 9 bases, with 18 bases left in between. This CDR3 has 14 amino acids. The CDR3 sequence is CASTTGPMPSPLHF. CDR3 bases: TGTGCCAGTACGACGGGGCCGATGCCTTCACCCCTCCACTTT.